The 2 T cell receptor beta chains given below trace back to one sample, sequenced in a study of T cells in Graves' hyperthyroidism and ophthalmopathy. Amplified TCR beta CDR3 regions derived from RNA transcripts. The TCR CDR3 was amplified in a first-round RT-PCR using the HTBI primer set. TCRdb re-derived calls from the multiplex PCR reads in MiXCR, one entry per CDR3 protein. The repertoire holds 350,000 to 400,000 distinct CDR3 sequences, with roughly 19% as singletons. Sequencing was carried out using blood. Receptor source: a woman between 18 and 30 years old with Graves' hyperthyroidism.

Only a few counts were recorded for this clonotype. The rearrangement links TRBV20-1 to TRBJ2-2; TRBD2 matches at 8 bases. This CDR3 has 14 amino acids. In germline, CDR1 is DFQATT, CDR2 SNEGSKA (reference sequence). The junction had 8 bases not matched to a gene; V was cut back by 4 bases and J by 7 bases. CDR3 bases: TGCAGTGCTACAGTCGGGGGGGATTACGGGGAGCTGTTTTTT. Its translation: CSATVGGDYGELFF.

This clonotype was found many times. The chain carries TRBV7-4 and TRBJ1-3; D uncertain. Germline-derived CDR1 and CDR2 are SGHVT and SQSDAQ. The germline V and J ends were trimmed by 1 base and 8 bases, with 18 bases remaining between them. The CDR3 has 16 residues. The CDR3 region is CASSLVVDIPGDTIYF. For the CDR3, the DNA is TGTGCCAGCAGCTTAGTGGTTGACATCCCGGGAGACACCATATATTTT.